Reported below is one T cell receptor beta chain. The source of the sample is a study of blood T cell repertoires in COVID-19. For the study at large: Researchers got acute and convalescent COVID-19 samples from the United States, Italy and Spain. Sources were T cells, B-cell-depleted T cells, or PBMCs; the material itself was cDNA or gDNA.

Trimming took off 5 bases at V and 5 bases at J, with 10 bases between the two ends. There are 13 residues in the CDR3. Per germline, CDR1 KGHDR and CDR2 SFDVKD. This table comes from immunoSEQ multiplex PCR, and its TCRdb copy is limited to in-frame clones, with some not included. The sample includes tens of thousands of clones, around 87% of them seen just once. The chain is built from TRBV24-1 and TRBJ2-3; D not resolved. Sequencing used peripheral blood. The clonotype originates from a human donor in a cohort sampled during active COVID-19. The donor label of this sample is uncertain. CDR3 bases: TGTGCCACCAGTGGGGCCGCCGAAGATACGCAGTATTTT. Residues: CATSGAAEDTQYF.